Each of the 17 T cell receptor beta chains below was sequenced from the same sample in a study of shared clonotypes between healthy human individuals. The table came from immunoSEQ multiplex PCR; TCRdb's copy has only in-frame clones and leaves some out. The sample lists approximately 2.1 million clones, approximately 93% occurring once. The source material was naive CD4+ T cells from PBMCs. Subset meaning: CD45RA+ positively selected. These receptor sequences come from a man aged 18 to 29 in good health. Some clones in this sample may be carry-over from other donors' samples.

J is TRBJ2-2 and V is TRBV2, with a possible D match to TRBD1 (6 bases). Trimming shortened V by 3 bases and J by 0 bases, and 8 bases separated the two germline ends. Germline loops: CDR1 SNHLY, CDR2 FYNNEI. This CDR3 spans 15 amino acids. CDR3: CASSERTANTGELFF. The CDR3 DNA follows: TGTGCCAGCAGTGAGAGGACAGCGAACACCGGGGAGCTGTTTTTT.

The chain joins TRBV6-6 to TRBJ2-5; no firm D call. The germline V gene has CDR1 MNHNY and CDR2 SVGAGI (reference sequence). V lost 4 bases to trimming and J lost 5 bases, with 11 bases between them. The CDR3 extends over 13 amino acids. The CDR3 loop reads CASSSFGGETQYF. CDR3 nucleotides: TGTGCCAGCAGTTCGTTCGGTGGTGAGACCCAGTACTTC.

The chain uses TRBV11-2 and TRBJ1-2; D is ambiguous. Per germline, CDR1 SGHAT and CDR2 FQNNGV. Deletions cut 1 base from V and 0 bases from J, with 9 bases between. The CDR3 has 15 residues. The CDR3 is CASSLGRGANYGYTF. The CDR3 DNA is TGTGCCAGCAGCTTAGGTCGGGGAGCTAACTATGGCTACACCTTC.

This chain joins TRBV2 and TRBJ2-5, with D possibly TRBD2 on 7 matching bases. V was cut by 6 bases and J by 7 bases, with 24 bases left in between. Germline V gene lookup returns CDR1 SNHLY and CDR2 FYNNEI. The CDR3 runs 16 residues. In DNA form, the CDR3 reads TGTGCCAGCAGAGGCGGGAGCGCCGGGCGAGGGGGGACCCAGTACTTC. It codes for CASRGGSAGRGGTQYF.

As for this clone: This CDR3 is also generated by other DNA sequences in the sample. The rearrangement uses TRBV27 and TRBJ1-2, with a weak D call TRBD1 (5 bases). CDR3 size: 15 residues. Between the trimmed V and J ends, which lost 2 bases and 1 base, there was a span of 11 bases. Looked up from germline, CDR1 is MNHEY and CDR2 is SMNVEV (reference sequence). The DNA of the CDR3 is TGTGCCAGCAGTTTAGGGGCGGGGGGTAACTATGGCTACACCTTC. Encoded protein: CASSLGAGGNYGYTF.

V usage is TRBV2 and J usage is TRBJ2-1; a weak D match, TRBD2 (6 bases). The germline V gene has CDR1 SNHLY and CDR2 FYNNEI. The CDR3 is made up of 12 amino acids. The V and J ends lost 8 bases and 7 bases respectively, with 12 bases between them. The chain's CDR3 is CASARRGNEQFF. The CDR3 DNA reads TGTGCCAGCGCGCGGAGGGGAAATGAGCAGTTCTTC.

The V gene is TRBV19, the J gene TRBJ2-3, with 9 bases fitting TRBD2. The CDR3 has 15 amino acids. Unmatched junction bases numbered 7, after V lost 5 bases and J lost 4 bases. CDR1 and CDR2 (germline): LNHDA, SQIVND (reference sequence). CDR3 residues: CASSLAGAGSDTQYF. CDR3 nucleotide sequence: TGTGCCAGTAGTTTAGCGGGGGCGGGATCAGATACGCAGTATTTT.

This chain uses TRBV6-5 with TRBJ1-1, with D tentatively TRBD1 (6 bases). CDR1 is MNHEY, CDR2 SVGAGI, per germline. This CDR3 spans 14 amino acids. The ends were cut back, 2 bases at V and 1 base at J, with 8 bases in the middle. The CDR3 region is CASSYQGRNTEAFF. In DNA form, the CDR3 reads TGTGCCAGCAGTTACCAGGGGAGGAACACTGAAGCTTTCTTT.

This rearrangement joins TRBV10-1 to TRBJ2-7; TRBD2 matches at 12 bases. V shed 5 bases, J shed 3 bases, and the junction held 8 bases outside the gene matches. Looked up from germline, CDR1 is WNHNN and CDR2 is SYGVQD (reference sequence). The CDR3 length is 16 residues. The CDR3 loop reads CASSSGLAGLLYEQYF. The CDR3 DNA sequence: TGCGCCAGCAGTTCCGGACTAGCGGGACTCCTCTACGAGCAGTACTTC.

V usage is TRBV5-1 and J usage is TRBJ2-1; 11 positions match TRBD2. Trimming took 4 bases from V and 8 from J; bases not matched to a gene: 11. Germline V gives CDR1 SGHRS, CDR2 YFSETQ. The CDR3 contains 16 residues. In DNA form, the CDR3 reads TGCGCCAGCAGCCCCGGGACTAGCGGCCCTGGGGATGAGCAGTTCTTC. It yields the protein CASSPGTSGPGDEQFF.

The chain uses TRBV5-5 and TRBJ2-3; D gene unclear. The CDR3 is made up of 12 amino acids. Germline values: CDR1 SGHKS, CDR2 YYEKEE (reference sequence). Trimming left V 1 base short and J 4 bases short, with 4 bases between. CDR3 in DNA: TGTGCCAGCAGCTTGCCCCCAGATACGCAGTATTTT. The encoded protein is CASSLPPDTQYF.

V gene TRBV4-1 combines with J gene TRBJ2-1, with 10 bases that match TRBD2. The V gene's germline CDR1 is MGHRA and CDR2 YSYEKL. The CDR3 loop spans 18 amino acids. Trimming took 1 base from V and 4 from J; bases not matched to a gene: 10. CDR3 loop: CASSQGSYATSGYNEQFF. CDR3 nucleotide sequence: TGCGCCAGCAGCCAAGGGTCTTACGCGACTAGCGGGTACAATGAGCAGTTCTTC.

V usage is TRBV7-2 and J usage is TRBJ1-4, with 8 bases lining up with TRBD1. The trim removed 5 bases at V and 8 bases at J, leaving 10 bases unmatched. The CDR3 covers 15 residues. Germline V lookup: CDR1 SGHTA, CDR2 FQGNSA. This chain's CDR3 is CASSLTGAPGEKLFF. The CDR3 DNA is TGTGCCAGCAGCCTGACAGGGGCCCCAGGCGAAAAACTGTTTTTT.

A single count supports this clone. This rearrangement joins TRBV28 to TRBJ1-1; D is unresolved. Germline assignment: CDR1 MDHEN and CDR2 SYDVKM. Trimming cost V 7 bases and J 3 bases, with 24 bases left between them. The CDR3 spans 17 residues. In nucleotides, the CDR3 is TGTGCCAGCACTCCTTCTTTGGGAGCATTAGGGTACACTGAAGCTTTCTTT. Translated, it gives CASTPSLGALGYTEAFF.

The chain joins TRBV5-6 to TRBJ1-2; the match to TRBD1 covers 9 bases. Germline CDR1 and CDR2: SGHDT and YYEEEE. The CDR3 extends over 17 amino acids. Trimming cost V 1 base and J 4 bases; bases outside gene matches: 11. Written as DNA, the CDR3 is TGTGCCAGCAGCTTGTTGGGGACAGGGTCGGTGGGCTATGGCTACACCTTC. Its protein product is CASSLLGTGSVGYGYTF.

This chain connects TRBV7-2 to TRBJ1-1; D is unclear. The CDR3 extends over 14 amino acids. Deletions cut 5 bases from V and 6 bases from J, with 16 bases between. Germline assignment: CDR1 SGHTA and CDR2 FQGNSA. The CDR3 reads CASSPAGGLSEAFF. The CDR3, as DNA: TGTGCCAGCAGCCCGGCCGGCGGGTTGTCTGAAGCTTTCTTT.

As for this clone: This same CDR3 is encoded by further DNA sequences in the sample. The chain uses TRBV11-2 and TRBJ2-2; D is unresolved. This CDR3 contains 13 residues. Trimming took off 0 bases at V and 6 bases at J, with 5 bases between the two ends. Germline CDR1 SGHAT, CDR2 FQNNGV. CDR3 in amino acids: CASSLDRAGELFF. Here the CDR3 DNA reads TGTGCCAGCAGCTTAGATCGCGCCGGGGAGCTGTTTTTT.